This T cell receptor beta chain was retrieved from a study of PD-L1 blockade in urothelial cancer. Study information: Patients commenced intravenous atezolizumab, 1,200 mg every 3 weeks, in about 2014.

Profiling relied on immunoSEQ multiplex PCR, and the TCRdb table lists in-frame clones only, not all of them. The sample lists 40,000 to 45,000 clones; approximately 85% were seen once. The J segment lost 6 bases and the V segment lost 5 bases, leaving 9 bases of the junction unmatched. The CDR3 covers 15 residues. CDR1 and CDR2 (germline): MNHEY, SVGAGI. The time point denotes: peripheral blood 6 weeks after treatment start. The chain employs TRBV6-5 and TRBJ1-1, with TRBD1 matching 10 bases. The sequenced sample was PBMCs, obtained around atezolizumab (anti-PD-L1) treatment. This receptor was taken from a man in his 70s with urothelial cancer. The CDR3 nucleotides are TGTGCCAGCAGTCGTAAGACAGGGGGCTCGTCTGAAGCTTTCTTT. Amino acid sequence: CASSRKTGGSSEAFF.